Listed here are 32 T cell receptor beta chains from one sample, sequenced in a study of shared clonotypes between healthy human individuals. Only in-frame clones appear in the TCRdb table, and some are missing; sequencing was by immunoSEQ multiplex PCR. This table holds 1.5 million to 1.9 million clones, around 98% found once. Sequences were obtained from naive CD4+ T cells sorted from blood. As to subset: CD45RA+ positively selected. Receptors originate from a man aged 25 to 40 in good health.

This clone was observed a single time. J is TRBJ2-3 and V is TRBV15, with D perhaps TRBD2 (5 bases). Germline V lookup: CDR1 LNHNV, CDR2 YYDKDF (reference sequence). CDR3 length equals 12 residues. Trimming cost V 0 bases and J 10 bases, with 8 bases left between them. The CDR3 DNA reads TGTGCCACCAGCAGAGATACGGAGGCGCAGTATTTT. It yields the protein CATSRDTEAQYF. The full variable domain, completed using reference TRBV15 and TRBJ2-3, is DAMVIQNPRYQVTQFGKPVTLSCSQTLNHNVMYWYQQKSSQAPKLLFHYYDKDFNNEADTPDNFQSRRPNTSFCFLDIRSPGLGDTAMYLCATSRDTEAQYFGPGTRLTVL.

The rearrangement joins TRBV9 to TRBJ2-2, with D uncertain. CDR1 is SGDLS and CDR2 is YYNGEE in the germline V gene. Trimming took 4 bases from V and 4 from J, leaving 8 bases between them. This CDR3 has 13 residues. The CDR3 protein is CASSPLFTGELFF. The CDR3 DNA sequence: TGTGCCAGCAGCCCACTCTTCACCGGGGAGCTGTTTTTT.

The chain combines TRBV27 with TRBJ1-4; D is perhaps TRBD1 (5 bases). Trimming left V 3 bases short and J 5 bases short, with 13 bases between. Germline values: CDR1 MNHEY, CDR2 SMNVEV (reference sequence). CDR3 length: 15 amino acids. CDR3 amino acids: CASSFSGTGNEKLFF. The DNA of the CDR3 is TGTGCCAGCAGTTTTTCCGGGACGGGGAATGAAAAACTGTTTTTT.

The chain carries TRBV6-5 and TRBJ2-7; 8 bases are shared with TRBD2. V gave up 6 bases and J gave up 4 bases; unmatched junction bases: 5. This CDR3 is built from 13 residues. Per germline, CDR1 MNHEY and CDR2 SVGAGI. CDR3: CASRELAGYEQYF. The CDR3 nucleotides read TGTGCCAGCAGAGAGTTAGCGGGGTACGAGCAGTACTTC.

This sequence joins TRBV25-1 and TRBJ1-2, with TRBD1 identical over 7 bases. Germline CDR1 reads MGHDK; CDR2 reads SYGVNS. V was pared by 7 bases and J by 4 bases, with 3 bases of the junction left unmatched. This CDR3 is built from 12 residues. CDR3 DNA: TGTGCCAGCACCGGGGACAGCTATGGCTACACCTTC. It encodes CASTGDSYGYTF.

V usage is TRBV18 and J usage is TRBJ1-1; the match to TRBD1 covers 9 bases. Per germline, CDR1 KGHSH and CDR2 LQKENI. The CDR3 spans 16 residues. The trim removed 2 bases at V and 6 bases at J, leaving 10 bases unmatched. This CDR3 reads CASSPGTGQFPAEAFF. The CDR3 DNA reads TGTGCCAGCTCACCAGGGACAGGGCAATTCCCCGCTGAAGCTTTCTTT.

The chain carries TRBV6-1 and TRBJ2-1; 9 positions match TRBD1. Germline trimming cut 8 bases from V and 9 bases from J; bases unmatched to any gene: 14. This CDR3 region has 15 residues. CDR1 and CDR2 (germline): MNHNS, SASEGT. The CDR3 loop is CASGGAGTGLREQFF. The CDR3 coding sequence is TGTGCCAGCGGGGGGGCCGGGACAGGGCTTCGTGAGCAGTTCTTC.

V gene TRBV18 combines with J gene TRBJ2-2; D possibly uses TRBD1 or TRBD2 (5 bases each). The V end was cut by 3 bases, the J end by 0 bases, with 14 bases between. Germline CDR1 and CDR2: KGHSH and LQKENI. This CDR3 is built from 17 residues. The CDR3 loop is CASSPLRKGPNTGELFF. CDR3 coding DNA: TGTGCCAGCTCACCCTTACGTAAGGGACCGAACACCGGGGAGCTGTTTTTT.

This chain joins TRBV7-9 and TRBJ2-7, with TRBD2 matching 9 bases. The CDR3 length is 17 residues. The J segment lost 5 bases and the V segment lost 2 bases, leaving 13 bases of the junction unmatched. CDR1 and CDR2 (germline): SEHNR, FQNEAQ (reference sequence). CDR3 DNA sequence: TGTGCCAGCAGCTTATACGGTCGTGGCGGGAGGGCCGACGAGCAGTACTTC. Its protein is CASSLYGRGGRADEQYF.

In nucleotides, the CDR3 is TGTGCCAGCAGCACCGGACAGACCAACTTTGAAAAACTGTTTTTT. Translation gives CASSTGQTNFEKLFF. The chain combines TRBV5-4 with TRBJ1-4; TRBD1 is a possible D gene (6 bases). The V and J ends lost 4 bases and 7 bases respectively, with 17 bases between them. This CDR3 region has 15 residues. Germline CDR1 reads SGHNT; CDR2 reads YYREEE (reference sequence).

The CDR3 protein is CASSLEGGLEPQHF. For the CDR3, the DNA is TGTGCCAGCAGCTTAGAAGGGGGGCTGGAGCCCCAGCATTTT. This sequence joins TRBV11-2 and TRBJ1-5; weak D call: TRBD1 (6 bases). Germline CDR1 SGHAT, CDR2 FQNNGV. The V end lost 0 bases, the J end lost 8 bases, and 11 bases lay between the germline ends. This CDR3 is 14 amino acids long.

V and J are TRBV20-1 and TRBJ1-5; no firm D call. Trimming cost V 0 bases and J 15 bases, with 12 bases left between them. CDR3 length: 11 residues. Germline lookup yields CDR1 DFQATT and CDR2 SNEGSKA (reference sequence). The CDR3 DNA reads TGCAGTGCTAGAGACGGGAGGGTTCCGCATTTT. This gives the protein CSARDGRVPHF.

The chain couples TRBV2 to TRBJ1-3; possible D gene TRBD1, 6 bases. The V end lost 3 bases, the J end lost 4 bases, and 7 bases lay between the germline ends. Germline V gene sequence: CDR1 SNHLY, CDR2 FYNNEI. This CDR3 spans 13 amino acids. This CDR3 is CASSDTGGNTIYF. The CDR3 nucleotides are TGTGCCAGCAGTGACACAGGGGGAAACACCATATATTTT. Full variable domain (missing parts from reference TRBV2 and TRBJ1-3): EPEVTQTPSHQVTQMGQEVILRCVPISNHLYFYWYRQILGQKVEFLVSFYNNEISEKSEIFDDQFSVERPDGSNFTLKIRSTKLEDSAMYFCASSDTGGNTIYFGEGSWLTVV.

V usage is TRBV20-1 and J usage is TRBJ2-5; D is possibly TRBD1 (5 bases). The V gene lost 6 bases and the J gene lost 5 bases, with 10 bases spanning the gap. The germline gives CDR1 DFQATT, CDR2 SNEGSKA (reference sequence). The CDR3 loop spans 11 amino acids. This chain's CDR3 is CSAIKGETQYF. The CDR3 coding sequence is TGCAGTGCGATCAAGGGGGAGACCCAGTACTTC.

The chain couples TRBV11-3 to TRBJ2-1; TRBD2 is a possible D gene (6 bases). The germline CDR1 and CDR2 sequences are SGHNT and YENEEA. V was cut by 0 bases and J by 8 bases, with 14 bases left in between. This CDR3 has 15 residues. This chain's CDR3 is CASSLDGTRSDEQFF. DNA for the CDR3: TGTGCCAGCAGCTTAGATGGGACTCGGAGCGATGAGCAGTTCTTC.

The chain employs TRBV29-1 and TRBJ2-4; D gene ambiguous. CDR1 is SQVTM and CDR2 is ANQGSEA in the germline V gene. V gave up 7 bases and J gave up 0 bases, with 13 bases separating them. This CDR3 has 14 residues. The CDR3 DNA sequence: TGCAGCGCGACCCTCCCCTTAGCCAAAAACATTCAGTACTTC. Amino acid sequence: CSATLPLAKNIQYF.

The CDR3 DNA reads TGTGCCAGTAGGGGACGGGGCCCCGGCTACAATGAGCAGTTCTTC. Protein: CASRGRGPGYNEQFF. J is TRBJ2-1 and V is TRBV19; D might be TRBD1 or TRBD2, each matching 5 bases. Per the germline V gene, CDR1 is LNHDA and CDR2 is SQIVND (reference sequence). The V and J ends lost 6 bases and 3 bases respectively, with 15 bases between them. This CDR3 has 15 residues.

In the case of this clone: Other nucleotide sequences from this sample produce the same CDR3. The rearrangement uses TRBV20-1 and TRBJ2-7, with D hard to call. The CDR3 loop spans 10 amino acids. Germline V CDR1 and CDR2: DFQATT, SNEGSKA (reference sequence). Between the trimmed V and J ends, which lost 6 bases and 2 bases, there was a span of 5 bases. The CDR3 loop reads CSARTYEQYF. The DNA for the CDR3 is TGCAGTGCACGCACCTACGAGCAGTACTTC.

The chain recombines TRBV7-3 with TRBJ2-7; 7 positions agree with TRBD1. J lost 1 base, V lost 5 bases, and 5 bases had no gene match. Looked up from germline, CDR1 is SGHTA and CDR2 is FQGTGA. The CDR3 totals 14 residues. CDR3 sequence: CASSVRQGSYEQYF. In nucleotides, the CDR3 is TGTGCCAGCAGCGTGAGACAGGGTTCCTACGAGCAGTACTTC.

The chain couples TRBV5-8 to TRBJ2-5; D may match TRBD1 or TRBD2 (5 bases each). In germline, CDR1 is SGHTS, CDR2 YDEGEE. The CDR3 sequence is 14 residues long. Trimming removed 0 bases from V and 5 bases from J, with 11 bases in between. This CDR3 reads CASSLDPWGETQYF. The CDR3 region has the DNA TGTGCCAGCAGCTTGGACCCCTGGGGGGAGACCCAGTACTTC.

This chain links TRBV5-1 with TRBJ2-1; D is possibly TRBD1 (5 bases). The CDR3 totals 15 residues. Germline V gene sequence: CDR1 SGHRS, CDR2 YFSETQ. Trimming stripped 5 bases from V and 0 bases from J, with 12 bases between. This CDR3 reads CASRQRGSSYNEQFF. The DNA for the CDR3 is TGCGCCAGCAGACAAAGGGGTAGCTCCTACAATGAGCAGTTCTTC.

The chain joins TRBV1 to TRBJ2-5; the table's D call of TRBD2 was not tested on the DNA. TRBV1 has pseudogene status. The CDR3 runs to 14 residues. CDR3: CTSSPDEGTGTQYF. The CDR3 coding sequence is TGCACCAGCAGCCCAGACGAGGGGACTGGGACCCAGTACTTC.

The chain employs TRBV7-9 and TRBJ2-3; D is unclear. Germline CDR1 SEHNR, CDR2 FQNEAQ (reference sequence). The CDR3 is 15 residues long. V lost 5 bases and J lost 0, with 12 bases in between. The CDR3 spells CASSPRSLSTDTQYF. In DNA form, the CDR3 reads TGTGCCAGCAGCCCCAGGTCCCTTAGCACAGATACGCAGTATTTT.

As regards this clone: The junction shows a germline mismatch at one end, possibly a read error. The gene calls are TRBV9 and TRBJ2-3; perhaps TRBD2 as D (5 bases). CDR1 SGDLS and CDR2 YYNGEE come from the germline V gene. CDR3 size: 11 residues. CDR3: CASSNRGPRVF. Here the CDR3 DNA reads TGTGCCAGCAGCAACCGGGGTCCCCGGGTTTTT.

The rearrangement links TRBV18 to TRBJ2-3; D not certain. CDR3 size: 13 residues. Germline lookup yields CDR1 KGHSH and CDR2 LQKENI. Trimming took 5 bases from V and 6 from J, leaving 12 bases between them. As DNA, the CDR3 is TGTGCCAGCTCATCGATCGTTTCGGATACGCAGTATTTT. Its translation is CASSSIVSDTQYF. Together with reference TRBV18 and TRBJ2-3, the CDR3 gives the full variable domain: NAGVMQNPRHLVRRRGQEARLRCSPMKGHSHVYWYRQLPEEGLKFMVYLQKENIIDESGMPKERFSAEFPKEGPSILRIQQVVRGDSAAYFCASSSIVSDTQYFGPGTRLTVL.

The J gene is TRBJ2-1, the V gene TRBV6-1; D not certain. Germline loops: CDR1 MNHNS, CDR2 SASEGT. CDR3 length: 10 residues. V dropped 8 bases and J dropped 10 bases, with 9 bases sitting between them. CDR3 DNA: TGTGCCAGCCTCCTGGGGGAGCAGTTCTTC. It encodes CASLLGEQFF.

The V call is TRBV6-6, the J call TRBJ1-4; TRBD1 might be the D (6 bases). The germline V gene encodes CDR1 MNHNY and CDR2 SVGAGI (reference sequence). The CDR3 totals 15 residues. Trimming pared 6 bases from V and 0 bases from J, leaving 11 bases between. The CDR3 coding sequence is TGTGCCAGCAGCTCCAGGGGTGCAACTAATGAAAAACTGTTTTTT. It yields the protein CASSSRGATNEKLFF.

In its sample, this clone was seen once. CDR3 in DNA: TGTGCCAGCAGTGATGTTGTGGGACTTAGCTCTGGAAACACCATATATTTT. This translates into CASSDVVGLSSGNTIYF. The V gene is TRBV25-1, the J gene TRBJ1-3; perhaps TRBD1 as D (5 bases). Trimming removed 3 bases at V and 0 bases at J, with 15 bases between. The germline CDR1 and CDR2 sequences are MGHDK and SYGVNS. This CDR3 has 17 amino acids.

CDR3 in DNA: TGTGCCAGCGCTCCGATAAATGAGCAGTTCTTC. Its protein product is CASAPINEQFF. V gene TRBV11-1 combines with J gene TRBJ2-1; D is undetermined. V was trimmed by 8 bases and J by 7 bases, leaving 9 bases between them. Germline-derived CDR1 and CDR2 are SGHAT and FQDESV (reference sequence). The CDR3 has 11 amino acids.

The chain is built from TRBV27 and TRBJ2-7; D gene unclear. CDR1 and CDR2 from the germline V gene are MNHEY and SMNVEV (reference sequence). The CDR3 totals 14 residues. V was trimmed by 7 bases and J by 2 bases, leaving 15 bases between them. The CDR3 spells CASTSRERPYEQYF. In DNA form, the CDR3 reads TGTGCCAGCACCTCCCGCGAACGCCCCTACGAGCAGTACTTC.

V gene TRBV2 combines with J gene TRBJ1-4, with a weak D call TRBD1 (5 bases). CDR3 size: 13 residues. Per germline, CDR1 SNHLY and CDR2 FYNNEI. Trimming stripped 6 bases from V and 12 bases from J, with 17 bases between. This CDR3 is CASSDRTFSQLFF. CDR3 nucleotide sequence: TGTGCCAGCAGCGACCGGACATTTAGTCAACTGTTTTTT.

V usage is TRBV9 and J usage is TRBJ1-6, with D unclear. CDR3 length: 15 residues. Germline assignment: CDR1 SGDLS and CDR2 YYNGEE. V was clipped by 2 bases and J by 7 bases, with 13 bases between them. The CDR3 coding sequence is TGTGCCAGCAGCGTGACACTGGACCTCAATTCACCCCTCCACTTT. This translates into CASSVTLDLNSPLHF.